This T cell receptor (beta chain) is drawn from a study of monozygotic twins with inflammatory bowel disease. Nested amplification of TCRalpha and TCRbeta cDNA involved two PCRs of approximately 16 and 10 cycles. Using the 5' RACE reads, TCRdb records one entry per CDR3 protein without DNA. There are 150,000 to 200,000 distinct CDR3 sequences in the sample, with roughly 7% held by the top ten. The sequence came from a human donor with ulcerative colitis or Crohn's disease, or a healthy co-twin of an affected twin (not recorded which). The sample was blood.

CDR3 sequence: CASSFPPAVPHYDYEQYF. The rearrangement joins TRBV6-2 or TRBV6-3 to TRBJ2-7; lacking DNA, the TRBD1 call made by TCRdb goes unchecked. The CDR3 covers 18 residues. Germline V gene lookup returns CDR1 MNHEY and CDR2 SVGEGT.